This T cell receptor (beta chain) was documented in a study of T-cell reconstitution after alpha-beta-depleted transplantation in children. The study, taken as a whole, reports: Surviving recipient cells, namely T cells and thymic progenitors, were the source of high day-60 TCRbeta diversity in some patients. By about two months after transplant, alpha-beta T cells reportedly arose from several hundred graft clones that had expanded. Newly produced T cells mostly accounted for T-cell counts and diversity one year post-transplant.

In this sample, this clonotype turned up a few times. Its antigen is unidentified. The CDR3 consists of 14 residues. The V and J ends lost 3 bases and 7 bases respectively, with 12 bases between them. Unique molecular identifiers were used to barcode this TCRbeta library. Using its own MiXCR run on the PCR reads, TCRdb lists one record per CDR3 protein. The table lists approximately 800,000 distinct CDR3 sequences, around 15% of them singletons, with approximately 5% in the top ten. The TCR originated in a male patient aged 10 to 17 who had a stem cell transplant for acute lymphoblastic leukemia, so the T cells may come from the graft donor. The chain carries TRBV12-3 or TRBV12-4 and TRBJ1-4, with unresolved D. The input for sequencing was PBMCs, mostly from graft donor cells, taken 360 days after TCRalphabeta/CD19-depleted stem cell transplant. The chain's CDR3 is CASSFLRSAEKLFF. CDR3 in DNA: TGTGCCAGCAGTTTTTTAAGGTCAGCTGAAAAACTGTTTTTT.